Listed below are T cell receptor beta chains from one sample, sequenced in a study of shared clonotypes between healthy human individuals. Measured with immunoSEQ multiplex PCR; TCRdb has only the in-frame clones, and not every one. The table has millions of clones, roughly 94% seen once. The sample taken for sequencing was naive CD4+ T cells sorted from blood. The source is a young man in good health. Both conserved end residues are trimmed from each CDR3.

TRBV7-9,TRBJ1-1,ASSLRLAEAF
TRBV6-5,TRBJ1-6,ASRQGAAGSPLH
TRBV5-1,TRBJ2-1,ASSLTQNNEQF
TRBV25-1,TRBJ2-6,ASTTTGANVLT
TRBV2,TRBJ1-6,ASSGQLNSPLH
TRBV5-1,TRBJ2-1,ASSLDPGLAYNEQF
TRBV25-1,TRBJ2-1,ASNMGGYNEQF
TRBV5-6,TRBJ2-3,ASSLLVDTQY
TRBV28,TRBJ2-7,ASSTPGTGGHEQY
TRBV28,TRBJ1-1,ASWDRRGTEAF
TRBV6-1,TRBJ2-5,ASSDRGIQETQY
TRBV5-6,TRBJ2-7,ASSPGTGRLYEQY
TRBV30,TRBJ1-2,AWSGKGSIGYT
TRBV28,TRBJ1-1,ASGRVAVYTEAF
TRBV5-4,TRBJ1-1,ASSLGGGPTTEAF
TRBV28,TRBJ1-1,ASSLGGALPTEAF
TRBV6-5,TRBJ2-6,ASSYEFSGANVLT